Listed below are T cell receptor beta chains from one sample, sequenced in a study of blood T cell repertoires in COVID-19. Only in-frame clones appear in the TCRdb table, and some are missing; sequencing was by immunoSEQ multiplex PCR. Of around 140,000 clones in the sample, around 87% are singletons; the top ten hold roughly 37%. The sample taken for sequencing was peripheral blood. The receptors originated from a middle-aged man who had recovered from COVID-19. CDR3s include the opening cysteine and the closing phenylalanine or tryptophan. Size values are once, few and many counts, or a class for expanded clones, and some rows have none.

TRBV4-3	TRBJ1-2	-	CASSLNNRGQNYGYTF
TRBV4-3	TRBJ1-6	many	CASSQSHSSYNSPLHF
TRBV7-2	TRBJ1-3	-	CASSFITGTYSGNTIYF
TRBV3-1/TRBV3-2	TRBJ2-7	-	CASSSTQGLNEQYF
TRBV20-1	TRBJ1-1	few	CSATSTIEAFF
TRBV3-1/TRBV3-2	TRBJ2-7	-	CASSPQGVGNKQYF
TRBV5-1	TRBJ1-2	-	CASSTDRRGYGYTF
TRBV4-3	TRBJ1-4	-	CASSQEGGRSDEKLFF
TRBV27	TRBJ1-2	-	CASKGGDGYTF
TRBV27	TRBJ2-7	-	CASSFGTGGSYEQYF
TRBV5-1	TRBJ1-1	-	CASSSGFVNTEAFF
TRBV6-2/TRBV6-3	TRBJ1-2	-	CASSYSTGRNYGYTF
TRBV10-3	TRBJ1-3	-	CAARFDSSGNTIYF
TRBV7-3	TRBJ2-1	-	CASSSLRTGPNEQFF
TRBV5-4	TRBJ1-3	-	CASSQTGPGNTIYF
TRBV30	TRBJ2-7	few	CAWSRSAFGEQYF
TRBV7-7	TRBJ2-5	-	CASSLWLEETQYF
TRBV5-1	TRBJ1-4	once	CASSLVSGGDEKLFF
TRBV11-2	TRBJ1-2	-	CASSLVPDGTNYGYTF
TRBV7-9	TRBJ2-7	few	CASSSPWNRAGVDEQYF
TRBV6-2/TRBV6-3	TRBJ1-1	-	CASSSDRVAEAFF
TRBV29-1	TRBJ2-5	once	CSASLRTSGGGETQYF
TRBV5-1	TRBJ2-7	once	CASSLGLGVYEQYF
TRBV6-5	TRBJ1-2	-	CASSWGQGGYGYTF
TRBV6-6	TRBJ1-4	-	CASRRQSTNEKLFF
TRBV11-3	TRBJ2-3	-	CASSLVGVTDTQYF
TRBV4-3	TRBJ1-3	-	CASSQDNRGTGNTIYF
TRBV11-2	TRBJ1-5	-	CASSFFLNQPQHF
TRBV7-6	TRBJ1-2	-	CASSLSGTGDPFGYTF
TRBV7-9	TRBJ1-4	-	CASSLKGGYEKLFF
TRBV3-1/TRBV3-2	TRBJ1-1	-	CASSPPRGGTEAFF
TRBV19	TRBJ1-4	-	CASRGYGETNEKLFF
TRBV3-1/TRBV3-2	TRBJ2-3	-	CASSQGQVAGGRDTQYF
TRBV18	TRBJ2-3	-	CASSRQGVPSTDTQYF
TRBV7-2	TRBJ2-3	-	CASSLYGSDTQYF
TRBV6-2/TRBV6-3	TRBJ2-3	-	CASSYSSGRGDTQYF
TRBV25-1	TRBJ1-1	-	CASSGTGSSEAFF
TRBV11-3	TRBJ1-1	-	CASSSGQGENTEAFF
TRBV5-1	TRBJ1-1	few	CASSSRNFGSQDTEAFF
TRBV3-1/TRBV3-2	TRBJ1-5	few	CASSQGDQPQHF
TRBV7-2	TRBJ1-6	once	CASSPRVGSDSPLHF
TRBV2	TRBJ2-2	few	CASSGDRTPNTGELFF
TRBV7-9	TRBJ2-7	-	CASSLGWTSGLRAYEQYF
TRBV5-4	TRBJ2-1	-	CASSLGTLIYEDNEQFF
TRBV10-3	TRBJ1-5	many	CAISEAGTGNQPQHF
TRBV11-3	TRBJ1-5	-	CASSPGGSNQPQHF
TRBV18	TRBJ1-1	-	CASLLADTEAFF
TRBV14	TRBJ2-1	-	CASSQNTGGREQFF
TRBV30	TRBJ1-1	-	CAWSETMNTEAFF